This TCR beta chain came from a study of CD8 T cells in Susac syndrome. Overall study: Among the Susac syndrome patients who underwent sequencing, about 6 had clinically active disease, while 8 or 9 of them were in remission.

With random hexamers, reverse transcription was performed on roughly 0.5 to 1 ug of RNA. The method of amplification for TCR beta CDR3 was immunoSEQ multiplex PCR, covering 54 Vbeta and 13 Jbeta. TCRdb re-analysed the immunoSEQ multiplex PCR reads in MiXCR, keeping a single row per CDR3 protein. This table holds about 190,000 distinct CDR3 sequences, 90% to 96% found once. Germline loops: CDR1 SGHTA, CDR2 FQGNSA. The CDR3 extends over 16 amino acids. Trimming pared 6 bases from V and 6 bases from J, leaving 24 bases between. The sequenced target, TCR beta, came from blood CD8+ and CD4+ T cells. The patients with Susac syndrome satisfied recently defined diagnostic criteria for either definite or probable disease.

This chain connects TRBV7-2 to TRBJ2-7; D possibly uses TRBD1 or TRBD2 (5 bases each). Source material: CD4+ T cells from PBMCs. This receptor was taken from a human donor with Susac syndrome. The CDR3 reads CASSPTGTQPFREQYF. In DNA form, the CDR3 reads TGTGCCAGCAGTCCAACCGGGACCCAACCTTTTCGCGAGCAGTACTTC.